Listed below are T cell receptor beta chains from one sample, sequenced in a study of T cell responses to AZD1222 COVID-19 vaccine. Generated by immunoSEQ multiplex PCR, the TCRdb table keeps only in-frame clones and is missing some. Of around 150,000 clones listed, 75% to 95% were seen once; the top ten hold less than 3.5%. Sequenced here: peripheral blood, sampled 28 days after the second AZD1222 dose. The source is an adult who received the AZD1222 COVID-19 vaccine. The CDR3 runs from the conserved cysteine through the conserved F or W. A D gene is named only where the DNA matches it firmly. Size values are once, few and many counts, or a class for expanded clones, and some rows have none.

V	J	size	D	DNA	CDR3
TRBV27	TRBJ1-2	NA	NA	TGTGCCAGCAGTTTCCTACAGGGAAAAGCGGGAGGCTACACCTTC	CASSFLQGKAGGYTF
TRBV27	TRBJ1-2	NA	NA	TGTGCCAGCAGTTCCGCCCTAGACAAAGCTAACTATGGCTACACCTTC	CASSSALDKANYGYTF
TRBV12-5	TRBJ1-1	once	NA	TGTGCTAGTGGTACACTGTTAGTGGGAACTGAAGCTTTCTTT	CASGTLLVGTEAFF
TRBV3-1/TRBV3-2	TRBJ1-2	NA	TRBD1	TGTGCCAGCAGCCAATCCGGGACAGGGGCTTTTGGCTACACCTTC	CASSQSGTGAFGYTF
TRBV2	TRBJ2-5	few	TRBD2	TGTGCCAGCAGTCCTAGCGGGAGGGTTCAAGAGACCCAGTACTTC	CASSPSGRVQETQYF
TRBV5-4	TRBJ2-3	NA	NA	TGTGCCAGCAGCTTGAAAGGCAGGGGACATGCAGATACGCAGTATTTT	CASSLKGRGHADTQYF
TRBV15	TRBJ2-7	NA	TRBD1	TGTGCCACCAGCAGGGACAGGGCGAACTACGAGCAGTACTTC	CATSRDRANYEQYF
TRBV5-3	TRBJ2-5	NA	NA	TGTGCCAGAAGCCCCACCCCCCTCGAGCCAGGGCTATGGCAAGAGACCCAGTACTTC	CARSPTPLEPGLWQETQYF
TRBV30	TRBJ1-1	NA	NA	TGTGCCTGGAGTATGGGGTTGACTGAAGCTTTCTTT	CAWSMGLTEAFF
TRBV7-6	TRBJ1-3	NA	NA	TGTGCCAGCAGCTTAGCAGGGTCCATCTCTGGAAACACCATATATTTT	CASSLAGSISGNTIYF
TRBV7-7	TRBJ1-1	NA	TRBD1	TGTGCCAGCAACCGAGGACAGGGCCCGAACACTGAAGCTTTCTTT	CASNRGQGPNTEAFF
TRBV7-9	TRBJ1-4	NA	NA	TGTGCCAGCAGCCCGCCGGCGGGGCGCCCGAATGAAAAACTGTTTTTT	CASSPPAGRPNEKLFF
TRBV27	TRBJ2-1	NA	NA	TGTGCCAGCAGTTCCCTAGGACGGTCCTACAATGAGCAGTTCTTC	CASSSLGRSYNEQFF